Listed below are T cell receptor beta chains from one sample, sequenced in a study of blood T cell repertoires in COVID-19. Only in-frame clones appear in the TCRdb table, and some are missing; sequencing was by immunoSEQ multiplex PCR. The table lists more than 60,000 clones, around nine tenths of them singletons, with approximately 5.3% in the top ten. The sample was peripheral blood. The receptors derive from a human donor in a cohort sampled during active COVID-19. Each CDR3 is given with its conserved first and last residue. Each record gives: V gene, clone size, J gene, D gene, CDR3 DNA, CDR3 protein. D genes are given only for firm matches. Rows give clone size only sometimes, using once, few, many, or a class for an expanded clone.

v_call: TRBV11-3
clone_size: .
j_call: TRBJ2-1
d_call: .
cdr3_nt: TGTGCCAGCAGCTTAGGAGGGTACAATGAGCAGTTCTTC
cdr3_aa: CASSLGGYNEQFF

v_call: TRBV19
clone_size: .
j_call: TRBJ2-1
d_call: .
cdr3_nt: TGTGCCAGTAGCACCGACAGCTCCTACAATGAGCAGTTCTTC
cdr3_aa: CASSTDSSYNEQFF

v_call: TRBV7-3
clone_size: .
j_call: TRBJ1-1
d_call: .
cdr3_nt: TGTGCCAGCAGCTTAAGAGTCCAGGCGGAAGCTTTCTTT
cdr3_aa: CASSLRVQAEAFF

v_call: TRBV19
clone_size: .
j_call: TRBJ1-5
d_call: TRBD1
cdr3_nt: TGTGCCACCTCACGGACAGGTCCCCTCCATCAGCCCCAGCATTTT
cdr3_aa: CATSRTGPLHQPQHF

v_call: TRBV5-1
clone_size: once
j_call: TRBJ2-5
d_call: TRBD1
cdr3_nt: TGCGCCAGCAGCCAGGGACAGGGGGCGCTAGGGGAGACCCAGTACTTC
cdr3_aa: CASSQGQGALGETQYF

v_call: TRBV18
clone_size: .
j_call: TRBJ1-2
d_call: .
cdr3_nt: TGTGCCAGCTCACCACCGGGACAACGGGGAGACTATGGCTACACCTTC
cdr3_aa: CASSPPGQRGDYGYTF

v_call: TRBV14
clone_size: .
j_call: TRBJ2-1
d_call: TRBD2
cdr3_nt: TGTGCCAGCAGCCGACTAGCGGGGGGATACAATGAGCAGTTCTTC
cdr3_aa: CASSRLAGGYNEQFF

v_call: TRBV5-1
clone_size: .
j_call: TRBJ1-3
d_call: TRBD1
cdr3_nt: TGCGCCAGCAGCCCGCGACAGGGTGGTGGAAACACCATATATTTT
cdr3_aa: CASSPRQGGGNTIYF

v_call: TRBV7-8
clone_size: .
j_call: TRBJ2-1
d_call: TRBD2
cdr3_nt: TGTGCCAGCAGAGGGGAGGGGCTCTTTAATGAGCAGTTCTTC
cdr3_aa: CASRGEGLFNEQFF

v_call: TRBV19
clone_size: .
j_call: TRBJ1-3
d_call: .
cdr3_nt: TGTGCCGGAGGCTCTGGAAACACCATATATTTT
cdr3_aa: CAGGSGNTIYF

v_call: TRBV18
clone_size: .
j_call: TRBJ2-5
d_call: TRBD2
cdr3_nt: TGTGCCAGCTCACCCCCGGGACTAGCAGAGACCCAGTACTTC
cdr3_aa: CASSPPGLAETQYF

v_call: TRBV7-2
clone_size: .
j_call: TRBJ2-7
d_call: .
cdr3_nt: TGTGCCAGCAGCTTAGTCGGTGATTCCTACGAGCAGTACTTC
cdr3_aa: CASSLVGDSYEQYF

v_call: TRBV4-1
clone_size: .
j_call: TRBJ2-1
d_call: .
cdr3_nt: TGCGCCAGCAGCCAAGTGGACAGAAGCTCCTACAATGAGCAGTTCTTC
cdr3_aa: CASSQVDRSSYNEQFF

v_call: TRBV21-1
clone_size: .
j_call: TRBJ1-3
d_call: .
cdr3_nt: TGTGCCAGCAGCAAGCAATGGACAGGGCGTGTGGGAAACACCATATATTTT
cdr3_aa: CASSKQWTGRVGNTIYF

v_call: TRBV6-2/TRBV6-3
clone_size: .
j_call: TRBJ2-5
d_call: TRBD1
cdr3_nt: TGTGCCAGCAGTTACTCGGGGACAGGGAAAGAGACCCAGTACTTC
cdr3_aa: CASSYSGTGKETQYF

v_call: TRBV11-1
clone_size: .
j_call: TRBJ2-1
d_call: .
cdr3_nt: TGTGCCAGCAGCTTAGCCCCGGCAGGCCCTACAAACTTCAATGAGCAGTTCTTC
cdr3_aa: CASSLAPAGPTNFNEQFF

v_call: TRBV7-3
clone_size: .
j_call: TRBJ1-1
d_call: .
cdr3_nt: TGTGCCAGCAGCTTAAACCAGGGAACTGAAGCTTTCTTT
cdr3_aa: CASSLNQGTEAFF

v_call: TRBV19
clone_size: once
j_call: TRBJ2-1
d_call: TRBD2
cdr3_nt: TGTGCCAGTAGTAAACTAGCGGGGAATGAGCAGTTCTTC
cdr3_aa: CASSKLAGNEQFF

v_call: TRBV14
clone_size: .
j_call: TRBJ1-2
d_call: TRBD1
cdr3_nt: TGTGCCAGCAGCCCCCGGACAGGTTCTAACTATGGCTACACCTTC
cdr3_aa: CASSPRTGSNYGYTF

v_call: TRBV5-6
clone_size: many
j_call: TRBJ1-4
d_call: .
cdr3_nt: TGTGCCAGCAGCTTGGTAGGGGTAACCACTAATGAAAAACTGTTTTTT
cdr3_aa: CASSLVGVTTNEKLFF

v_call: TRBV4-2
clone_size: .
j_call: TRBJ2-7
d_call: TRBD2
cdr3_nt: TGTGCCAGCAGCCAGTTCGGGACTAGCGGGGGAGGGTACGAGCAGTACTTC
cdr3_aa: CASSQFGTSGGGYEQYF

v_call: TRBV7-2
clone_size: .
j_call: TRBJ1-4
d_call: TRBD1
cdr3_nt: TGTGCCAGCAGCTTAGTAGGGACAGGGAGAGGACTTGGAGAAAAACTGTTTTTT
cdr3_aa: CASSLVGTGRGLGEKLFF

v_call: TRBV6-7
clone_size: .
j_call: TRBJ2-1
d_call: TRBD1
cdr3_nt: TGTGCCAGCAGTAGCCCTGGGGACAGGGTGAACAATGAGCAGTTCTTC
cdr3_aa: CASSSPGDRVNNEQFF

v_call: TRBV7-2
clone_size: .
j_call: TRBJ2-1
d_call: .
cdr3_nt: TGTGCCAGCAGCTTATTCCAGGGTTCCTACAATGAGCAGTTCTTC
cdr3_aa: CASSLFQGSYNEQFF

v_call: TRBV13
clone_size: .
j_call: TRBJ1-1
d_call: .
cdr3_nt: TGTGCCAGCAGCCCACAGGGGAACACTGAAGCTTTCTTT
cdr3_aa: CASSPQGNTEAFF

v_call: TRBV5-4
clone_size: .
j_call: TRBJ2-7
d_call: TRBD2
cdr3_nt: TGTGCCAGCAGCGCTCTTGGAGCGGGGGGGCTCTCCTACGAGCAGTACTTC
cdr3_aa: CASSALGAGGLSYEQYF

v_call: TRBV7-2
clone_size: .
j_call: TRBJ1-4
d_call: TRBD1
cdr3_nt: TGTGCCAGCAGTTACCAGACAGGGGGTAATGAAAAACTGTTTTTT
cdr3_aa: CASSYQTGGNEKLFF

v_call: TRBV5-4
clone_size: once
j_call: TRBJ1-1
d_call: TRBD1
cdr3_nt: TGTGCCAGCAGCGAGGGACAGGGTGGCACTGAAGCTTTCTTT
cdr3_aa: CASSEGQGGTEAFF

v_call: TRBV7-3
clone_size: .
j_call: TRBJ2-3
d_call: TRBD2
cdr3_nt: TGTGCCAGCAGCCAAAATCGGCTAGCGGGGGGATCGGATACGCAGTATTTT
cdr3_aa: CASSQNRLAGGSDTQYF

v_call: TRBV18
clone_size: .
j_call: TRBJ2-1
d_call: .
cdr3_nt: TGTGCCAGCTCTCTCGGGGTGTCGCCTTACAATGAGCAGTTCTTC
cdr3_aa: CASSLGVSPYNEQFF

v_call: TRBV4-2
clone_size: .
j_call: TRBJ2-7
d_call: TRBD2
cdr3_nt: TGTGCCAGCAGCCAAGATCCGGGGGGTGCCTACGAGCAGTACTTC
cdr3_aa: CASSQDPGGAYEQYF

v_call: TRBV5-1
clone_size: .
j_call: TRBJ2-5
d_call: .
cdr3_nt: TGCGCCAGCAGCATCCGCGGGGAGACCCAGTACTTC
cdr3_aa: CASSIRGETQYF

v_call: TRBV5-1
clone_size: .
j_call: TRBJ2-1
d_call: .
cdr3_nt: TGCGCCAGCAGCCCCGCCCATAGGACAGGTTGGGGGGACAATGAGCAGTTCTTC
cdr3_aa: CASSPAHRTGWGDNEQFF